This T cell receptor beta chain was profiled in a study of CD8 T cells in Susac syndrome. RNA in amounts of about 0.5 to 1 ug was reverse transcribed with random hexamers. Across 54 Vbeta and 13 Jbeta, TCR beta CDR3 was amplified with immunoSEQ multiplex PCR. TCRdb itself ran the immunoSEQ multiplex PCR reads through MiXCR, one entry per CDR3 protein. The sample lists about 300,000 distinct CDR3 sequences; over 75% were seen once. This CDR3 has 15 residues. Trimming took off 3 bases at V and 3 bases at J, with 11 bases between the two ends. Looked up from germline, CDR1 is WSHSY and CDR2 is SAAADI. As regards this clonotype: Its antigen is as yet unknown.

Notes on the study in general: As the study acknowledged, the number of individuals in its TCR sequencing and HLA analysis was relatively small.

The genes are TRBV10-2 and TRBJ1-4, with D uncertain. Sequenced: CD8+ T cells from PBMCs. The sequence derives from a human donor with multiple sclerosis. The CDR3 DNA sequence: TGCGCCAGCAGTGAAGGCTCCGGGCCTAATGAAAAACTGTTTTTT. Encoded protein: CASSEGSGPNEKLFF.